This TCR beta chain stems from a study of CD8 T cells in Susac syndrome. General study points: The CD4+ T cell repertoires, which came from Susac syndrome patients, showed no sign of clonal expansion.

Random-hexamer reverse transcription was applied to 0.5 to 1 ug RNA. With immunoSEQ multiplex PCR, TCR beta CDR3 was amplified across 54 Vbeta and 13 Jbeta. MiXCR, applied by TCRdb to the immunoSEQ multiplex PCR reads, yields one record per CDR3 protein. The sample records roughly 140,000 distinct CDR3 sequences, approximately 94% being singletons. To note about this clonotype: The antigen remains undetermined.

Trimming removed 8 bases at V and 8 bases at J, with 6 bases between. Germline values: CDR1 DFQATT, CDR2 SNEGSKA (reference sequence). The CDR3 is 8 amino acids. TCR beta sequencing was performed on blood CD8+ and CD4+ T cells. TEMRA cells were FACS-enriched, while CD8+ and CD4+ T cells were negatively isolated. This receptor was obtained from a human donor with Susac syndrome. The sample was CD4+ T cells from PBMCs. V usage is TRBV20-1 and J usage is TRBJ1-2; D not resolved. Written as DNA, the CDR3 is TGCAGTACCGGGGGCTACACCTTC. This translates into CSTGGYTF.